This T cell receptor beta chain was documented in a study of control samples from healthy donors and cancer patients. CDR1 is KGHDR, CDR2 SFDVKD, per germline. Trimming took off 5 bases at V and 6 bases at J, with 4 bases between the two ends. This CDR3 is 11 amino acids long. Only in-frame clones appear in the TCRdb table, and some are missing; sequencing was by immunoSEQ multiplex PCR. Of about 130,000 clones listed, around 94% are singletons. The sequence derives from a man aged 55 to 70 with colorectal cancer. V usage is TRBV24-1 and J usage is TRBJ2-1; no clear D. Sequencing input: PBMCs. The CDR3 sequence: CATSASNEQFF. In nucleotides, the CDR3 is TGTGCCACCAGTGCAAGCAATGAGCAGTTCTTC.